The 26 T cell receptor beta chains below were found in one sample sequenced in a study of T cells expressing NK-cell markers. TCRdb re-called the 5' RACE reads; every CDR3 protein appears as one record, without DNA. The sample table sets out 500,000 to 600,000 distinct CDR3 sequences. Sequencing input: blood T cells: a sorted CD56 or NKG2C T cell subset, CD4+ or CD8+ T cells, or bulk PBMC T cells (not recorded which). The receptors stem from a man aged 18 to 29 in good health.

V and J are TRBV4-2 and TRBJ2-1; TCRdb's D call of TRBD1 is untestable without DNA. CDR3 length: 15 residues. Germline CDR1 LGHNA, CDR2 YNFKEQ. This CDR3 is CASSQSRSAYNEQFF.

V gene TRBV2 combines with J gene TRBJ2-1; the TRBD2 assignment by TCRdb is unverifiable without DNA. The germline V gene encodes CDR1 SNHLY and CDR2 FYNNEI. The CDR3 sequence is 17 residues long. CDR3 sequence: CASSLGLASPPYNEQFF.

The CDR3 loop reads CASSLRTGGLIETQYF. The chain links TRBV11-3 to TRBJ2-5; as DNA is missing, the TRBD1 call by TCRdb cannot be tested. Germline lookup yields CDR1 SGHNT and CDR2 YENEEA. The CDR3 totals 16 residues.

The CDR3 spells CASCFGGGPEKLFF. This sequence joins TRBV12-3 or TRBV12-4 and TRBJ1-4; checking the TCRdb D call of TRBD1 is not possible without DNA. This CDR3 is 14 amino acids long.

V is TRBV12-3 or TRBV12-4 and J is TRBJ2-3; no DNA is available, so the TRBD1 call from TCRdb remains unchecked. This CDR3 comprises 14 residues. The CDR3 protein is CASNDRGGTDTQYF.

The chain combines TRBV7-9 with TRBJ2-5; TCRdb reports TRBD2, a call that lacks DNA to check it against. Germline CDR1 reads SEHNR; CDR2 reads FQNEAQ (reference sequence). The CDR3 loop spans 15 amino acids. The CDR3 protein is CASSRSPGWIETQYF.

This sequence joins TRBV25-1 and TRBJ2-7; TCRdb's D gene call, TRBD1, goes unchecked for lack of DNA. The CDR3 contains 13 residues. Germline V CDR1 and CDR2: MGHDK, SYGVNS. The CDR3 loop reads CASSDKAGNEQYF.

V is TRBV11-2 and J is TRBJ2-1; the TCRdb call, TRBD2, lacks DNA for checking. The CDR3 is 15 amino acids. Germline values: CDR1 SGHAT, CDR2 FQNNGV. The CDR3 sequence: CASRPEGGKDNEQFF.

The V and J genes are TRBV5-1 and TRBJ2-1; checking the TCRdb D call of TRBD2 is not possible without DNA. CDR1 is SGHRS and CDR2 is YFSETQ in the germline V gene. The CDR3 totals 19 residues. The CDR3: CASSSDSTSGRALYNEQFF.

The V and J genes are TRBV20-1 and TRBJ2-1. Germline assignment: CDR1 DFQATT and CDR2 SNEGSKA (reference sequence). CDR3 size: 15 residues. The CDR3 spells CSARDGGDSYNEQFF.

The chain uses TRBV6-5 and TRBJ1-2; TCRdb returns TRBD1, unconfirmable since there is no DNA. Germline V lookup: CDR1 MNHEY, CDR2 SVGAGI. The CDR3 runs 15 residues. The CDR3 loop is CATVEPRGSNYGYTF.

The CDR3 sequence is CASSPRLFSSSYNEQFF. The chain uses TRBV7-9 and TRBJ2-1. Germline V lookup: CDR1 SEHNR, CDR2 FQNEAQ (reference sequence). The CDR3 runs 17 residues. The full variable domain, its missing parts supplied by reference TRBV7-9 and TRBJ2-1, is DTGVSQNPRHKITKRGQNVTFRCDPISEHNRLYWYRQTLGQGPEFLTYFQNEAQLEKSRLLSDRFSAERPKGSFSTLEIQRTEQGDSAMYLCASSPRLFSSSYNEQFFGPGTRLTVL.

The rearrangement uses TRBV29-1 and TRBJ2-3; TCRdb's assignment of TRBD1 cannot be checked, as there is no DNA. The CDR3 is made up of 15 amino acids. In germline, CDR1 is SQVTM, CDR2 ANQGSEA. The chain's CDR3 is CSVEPQGRGTDTQYF.

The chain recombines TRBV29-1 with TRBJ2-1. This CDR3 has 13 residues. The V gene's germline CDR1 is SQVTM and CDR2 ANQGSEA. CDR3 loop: CSVMRGSYNEQFF.

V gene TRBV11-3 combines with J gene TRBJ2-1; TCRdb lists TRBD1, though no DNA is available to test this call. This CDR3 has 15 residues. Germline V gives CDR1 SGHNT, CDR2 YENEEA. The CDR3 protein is CASSEGVVNSDEQFF. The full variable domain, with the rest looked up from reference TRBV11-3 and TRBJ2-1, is EAGVVQSPRYKIIEKKQPVAFWCNPISGHNTLYWYLQNLGQGPELLIRYENEEAVDDSQLPKDRFSAERLKGVDSTLKIQPAELGDSAVYLCASSEGVVNSDEQFFGPGTRLTVL.

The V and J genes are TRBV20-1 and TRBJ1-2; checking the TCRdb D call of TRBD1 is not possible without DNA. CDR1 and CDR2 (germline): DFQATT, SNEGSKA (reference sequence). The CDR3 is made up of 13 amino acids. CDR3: CSASPREDYGYTF.

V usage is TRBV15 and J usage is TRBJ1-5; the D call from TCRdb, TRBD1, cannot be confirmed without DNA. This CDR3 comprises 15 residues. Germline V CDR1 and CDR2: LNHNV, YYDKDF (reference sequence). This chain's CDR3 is CATSRWGGSNQPQHF.

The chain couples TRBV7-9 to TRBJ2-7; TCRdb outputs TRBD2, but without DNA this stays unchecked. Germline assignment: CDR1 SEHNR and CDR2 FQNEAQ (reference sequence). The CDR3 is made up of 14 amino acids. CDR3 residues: CASQGEGSSYEQYF.

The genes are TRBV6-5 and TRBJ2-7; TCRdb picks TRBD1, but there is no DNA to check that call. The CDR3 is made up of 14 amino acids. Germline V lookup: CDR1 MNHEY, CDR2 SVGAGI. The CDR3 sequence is CASSYRGETYEQYF.

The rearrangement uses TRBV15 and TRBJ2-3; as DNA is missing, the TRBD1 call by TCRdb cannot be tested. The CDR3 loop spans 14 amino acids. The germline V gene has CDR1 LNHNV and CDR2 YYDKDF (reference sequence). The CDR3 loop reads CATSRDDGGDTQYF.

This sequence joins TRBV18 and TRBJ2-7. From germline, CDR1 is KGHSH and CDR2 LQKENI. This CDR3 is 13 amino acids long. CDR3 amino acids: CASTGVRPYEQYF.

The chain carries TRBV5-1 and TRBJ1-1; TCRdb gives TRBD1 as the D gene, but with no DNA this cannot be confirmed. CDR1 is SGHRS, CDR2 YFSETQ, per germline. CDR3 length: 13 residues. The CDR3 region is CASSLLTGYEAFF.

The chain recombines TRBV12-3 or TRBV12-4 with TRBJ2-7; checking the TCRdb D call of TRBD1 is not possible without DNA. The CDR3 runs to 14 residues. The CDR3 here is CASSFVGVSYEQYF.

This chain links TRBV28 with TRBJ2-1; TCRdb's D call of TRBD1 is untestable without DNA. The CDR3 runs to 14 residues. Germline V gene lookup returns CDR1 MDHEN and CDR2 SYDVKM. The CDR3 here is CASRGGGSFNEQFF. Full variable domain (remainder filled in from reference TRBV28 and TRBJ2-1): DVKVTQSSRYLVKRTGEKVFLECVQDMDHENMFWYRQDPGLGLRLIYFSYDVKMKEKGDIPEGYSVSREKKERFSLILESASTNQTSMYLCASRGGGSFNEQFFGPGTRLTVL.

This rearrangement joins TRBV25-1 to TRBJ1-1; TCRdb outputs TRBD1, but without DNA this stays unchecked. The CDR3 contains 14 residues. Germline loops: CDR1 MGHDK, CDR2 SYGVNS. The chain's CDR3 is CASSELGQLKEAFF.

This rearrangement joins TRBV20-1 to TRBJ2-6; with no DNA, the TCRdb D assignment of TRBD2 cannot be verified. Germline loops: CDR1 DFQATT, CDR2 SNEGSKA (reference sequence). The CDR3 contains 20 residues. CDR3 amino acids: CSARAGTSGSGVFGANVLTF.